The entry that follows covers one TCR beta chain sequence. Using its own MiXCR run on the RT-PCR reads, TCRdb lists one record per CDR3 protein. The sample consists of 150,000 to 200,000 distinct CDR3 sequences, 12% of them appearing once. CDR3 length: 14 residues. Germline-derived CDR1 and CDR2 are MNHEY and SVGAGI. V was pared by 3 bases and J by 7 bases, with 16 bases between. This sample stems from a study of response to subunit inactivated influenza vaccine. The same specimen was also included in a second study, on T cells expressing NK-cell markers. That paper notes: Generation of TCR beta cDNA was performed by 5'RACE template switching incorporating UMIs. The authors derived TCR beta repertoires from sorted CD3+CD56+NKG2C+, CD3+CD56+NKG2C- and CD3+CD56-NKG2C+ T cells. Several experiments added an anti-gamma-delta TCR antibody to sort only alpha-beta TCR T cells. Roughly 6 donors showed dominant NKG2C+ clonotypes comprising about 1.0-7.5% of their CD8+ T cells. The study did not resolve the HCMV specificity of expanded NKG2C+ T cell clones.

The source is a man in his fifties who received an inactivated influenza vaccine. The chain carries TRBV6-5 and TRBJ2-7; TRBD1 might be the D (5 bases). The sample here was CD8+ T cells sorted from PBMCs, taken 11 to 12 days after vaccination. The DNA for the CDR3 is TGTGCCAGCAGTTATCTGTTAGGGGTAGGTGAGCAGTACTTC. It specifies CASSYLLGVGEQYF.